The present entry profiles one T cell receptor (beta chain) with its context. Trimming stripped 5 bases from V and 6 bases from J, with 6 bases between. The CDR3 extends over 11 amino acids. Germline V gene lookup returns CDR1 KGHDR and CDR2 SFDVKD. The data stem from a study of blood T cell repertoires in COVID-19. Overall study: COVID-19 samples collected from the United States, Italy and Spain covered acute and convalescent phases. The analysed material was cDNA or gDNA that came from T cells, B-cell-depleted T cells, or PBMCs.

Authors' methods: By means of reference gene primer amplification, nucleated cell counts were estimated. Sequencing was performed with immunoSEQ multiplex PCR; in TCRdb, only in-frame clones are kept and a portion is missing. V and J calls and clone size are given by that table; D and trimming were obtained from the DNA. The sample lists tens of thousands of clones, 70% to 90% occurring once. What was sequenced was peripheral blood. The V gene is TRBV24-1, the J gene TRBJ1-2; D possibly corresponds to TRBD1 (5 bases). The receptor was isolated from a human donor with active COVID-19. The donor label of this sample is uncertain. This CDR3 reads CATSAGDGYTF. In nucleotides, the CDR3 is TGTGCCACCAGTGCGGGGGATGGCTACACCTTC.